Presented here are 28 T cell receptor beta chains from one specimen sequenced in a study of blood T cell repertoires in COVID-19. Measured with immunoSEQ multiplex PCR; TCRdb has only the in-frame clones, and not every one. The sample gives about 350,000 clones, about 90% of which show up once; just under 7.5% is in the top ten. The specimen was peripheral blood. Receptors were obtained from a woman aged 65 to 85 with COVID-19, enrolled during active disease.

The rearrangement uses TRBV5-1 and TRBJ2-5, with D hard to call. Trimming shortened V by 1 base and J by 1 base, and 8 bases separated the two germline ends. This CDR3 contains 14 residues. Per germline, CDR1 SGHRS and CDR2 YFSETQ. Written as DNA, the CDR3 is TGCGCCAGCAGCTTGACACAGCCCCAAGAGACCCAGTACTTC. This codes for CASSLTQPQETQYF.

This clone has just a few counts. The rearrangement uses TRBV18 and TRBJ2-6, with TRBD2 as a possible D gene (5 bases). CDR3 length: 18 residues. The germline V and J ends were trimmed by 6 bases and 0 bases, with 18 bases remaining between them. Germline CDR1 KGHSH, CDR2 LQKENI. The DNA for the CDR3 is TGTGCCAGCTCCCAAATACGGGAAGGTCTCTCTGGGGCCAACGTCCTGACTTTC. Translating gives CASSQIREGLSGANVLTF.

DNA of the CDR3: TGTGCCACCAGTGATTTAGGGGACAGGGGTTACGAGCAGTACTTC. Protein sequence: CATSDLGDRGYEQYF. The rearrangement links TRBV24-1 to TRBJ2-7, with TRBD1 matching 10 bases. CDR3 size: 15 residues. Losses at the gene ends were 1 base for V and 4 bases for J; bases not matched to a gene: 3. The germline CDR1 and CDR2 sequences are KGHDR and SFDVKD.

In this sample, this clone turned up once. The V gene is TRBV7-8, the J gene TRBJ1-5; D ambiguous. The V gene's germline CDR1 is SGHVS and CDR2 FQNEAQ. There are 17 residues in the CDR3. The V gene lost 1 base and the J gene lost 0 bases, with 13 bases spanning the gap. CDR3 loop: CASSLGYRSDSNQPQHF. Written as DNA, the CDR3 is TGTGCCAGCAGCTTAGGGTATCGGTCCGATAGCAATCAGCCCCAGCATTTT.

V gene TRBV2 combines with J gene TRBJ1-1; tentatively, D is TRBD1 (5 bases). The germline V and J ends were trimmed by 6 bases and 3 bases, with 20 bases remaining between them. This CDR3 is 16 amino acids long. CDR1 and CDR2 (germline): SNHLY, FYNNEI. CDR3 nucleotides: TGTGCCAGCAGGGAGGGTGGGGGTTTGCTTTACACTGAAGCTTTCTTT. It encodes CASREGGGLLYTEAFF.

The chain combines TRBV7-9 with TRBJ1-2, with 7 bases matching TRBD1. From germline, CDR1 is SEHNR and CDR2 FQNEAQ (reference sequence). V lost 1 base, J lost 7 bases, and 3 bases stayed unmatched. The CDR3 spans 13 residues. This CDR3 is CASSLDRGSGYTF. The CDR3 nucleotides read TGTGCCAGCAGCTTAGACAGGGGTAGTGGCTACACCTTC.

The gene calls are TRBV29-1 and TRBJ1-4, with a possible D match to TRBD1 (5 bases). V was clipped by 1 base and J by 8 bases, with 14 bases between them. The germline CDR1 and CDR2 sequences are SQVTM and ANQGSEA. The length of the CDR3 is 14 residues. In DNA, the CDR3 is TGCAGCGTTGAAGCCCCCGGGACTTGGGAAAAACTGTTTTTT. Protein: CSVEAPGTWEKLFF.

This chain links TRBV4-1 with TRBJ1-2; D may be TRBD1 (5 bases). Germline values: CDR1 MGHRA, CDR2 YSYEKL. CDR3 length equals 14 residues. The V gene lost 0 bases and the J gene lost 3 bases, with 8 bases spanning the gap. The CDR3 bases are TGCGCCAGCAGCCAAGAGGTACAGGACTATGGCTACACCTTC. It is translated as CASSQEVQDYGYTF.

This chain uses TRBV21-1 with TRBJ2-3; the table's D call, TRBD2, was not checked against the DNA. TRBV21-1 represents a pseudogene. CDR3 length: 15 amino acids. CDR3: CASSKGLVSTDTQYF. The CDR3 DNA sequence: TGTGCCAGCAGCAAAGGACTAGTGAGCACAGATACGCAGTATTTT.

This CDR3 is CASSSTVETQYF. CDR3 nucleotides: TGTGCCAGCAGTTCCACGGTGGAGACCCAGTACTTC. The chain has TRBV6-5 and TRBJ2-5; D is unclear. The CDR3 has 12 residues. V lost 4 bases and J 5 bases, leaving 8 bases between the germline ends. CDR1 is MNHEY and CDR2 is SVGAGI in the germline V gene.

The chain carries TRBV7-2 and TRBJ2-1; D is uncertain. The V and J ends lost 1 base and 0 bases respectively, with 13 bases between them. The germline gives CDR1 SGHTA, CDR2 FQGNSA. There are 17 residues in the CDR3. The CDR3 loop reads CASSLEVAISSYNEQFF. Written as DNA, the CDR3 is TGTGCCAGCAGCTTAGAAGTGGCCATCAGCTCCTACAATGAGCAGTTCTTC.

The CDR3 region is CASRVQGTDTQYF. The CDR3 DNA reads as TGTGCCAGCAGGGTTCAGGGCACAGATACGCAGTATTTT. The chain has TRBV5-4 and TRBJ2-3; D is undetermined. CDR1 and CDR2 from the germline V gene are SGHNT and YYREEE (reference sequence). The CDR3 is 13 residues long. The ends were cut back, 5 bases at V and 1 base at J, with 8 bases in the middle.

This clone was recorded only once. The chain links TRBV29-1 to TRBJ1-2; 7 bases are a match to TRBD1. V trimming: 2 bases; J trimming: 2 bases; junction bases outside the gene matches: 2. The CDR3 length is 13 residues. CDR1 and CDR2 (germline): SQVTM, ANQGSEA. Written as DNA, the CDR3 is TGCAGCGTTGAAAGGGGACAGAACTATGGCTACACCTTC. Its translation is CSVERGQNYGYTF.

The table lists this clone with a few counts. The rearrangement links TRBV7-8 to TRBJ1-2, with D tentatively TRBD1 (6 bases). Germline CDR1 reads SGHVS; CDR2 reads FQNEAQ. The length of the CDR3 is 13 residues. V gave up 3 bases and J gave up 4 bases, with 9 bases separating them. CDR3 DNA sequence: TGTGCCAGCAGCTTTCAGGGGATCTATGGCTACACCTTC. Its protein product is CASSFQGIYGYTF.

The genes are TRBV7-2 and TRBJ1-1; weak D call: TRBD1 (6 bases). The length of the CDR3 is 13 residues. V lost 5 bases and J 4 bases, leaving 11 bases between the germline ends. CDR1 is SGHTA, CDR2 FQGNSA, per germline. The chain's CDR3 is CASSITGSTEAFF. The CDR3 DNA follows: TGTGCCAGCAGCATAACAGGGTCCACTGAAGCTTTCTTT.

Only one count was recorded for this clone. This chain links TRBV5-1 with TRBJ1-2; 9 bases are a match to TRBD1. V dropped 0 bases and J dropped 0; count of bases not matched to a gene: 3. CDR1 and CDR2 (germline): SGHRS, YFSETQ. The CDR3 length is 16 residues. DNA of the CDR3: TGCGCCAGCAGCTTGGGTGGGACAGGGACTAACTATGGCTACACCTTC. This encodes CASSLGGTGTNYGYTF.

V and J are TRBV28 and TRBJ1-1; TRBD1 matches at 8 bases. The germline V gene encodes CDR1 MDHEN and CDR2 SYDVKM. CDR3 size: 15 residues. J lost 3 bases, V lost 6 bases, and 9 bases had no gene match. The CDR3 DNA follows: TGTGCCAGCAGATCCGGGACAGGTCTTTACACTGAAGCTTTCTTT. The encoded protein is CASRSGTGLYTEAFF.

The CDR3 region has the DNA TGTGCCAGCAGCGCGACTGTATCACCCCTCCACTTT. This translates into CASSATVSPLHF. The rearrangement links TRBV2 to TRBJ1-6; unclear D gene. CDR3 length: 12 amino acids. Germline-derived CDR1 and CDR2 are SNHLY and FYNNEI. V gave up 6 bases and J gave up 10 bases, with 10 bases separating them.

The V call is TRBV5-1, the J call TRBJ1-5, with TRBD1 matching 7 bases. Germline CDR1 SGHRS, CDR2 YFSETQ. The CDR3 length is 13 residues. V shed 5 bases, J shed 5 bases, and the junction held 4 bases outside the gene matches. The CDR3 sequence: CASRGTEDQPQHF. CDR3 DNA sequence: TGCGCCAGCAGAGGGACAGAAGATCAGCCCCAGCATTTT.

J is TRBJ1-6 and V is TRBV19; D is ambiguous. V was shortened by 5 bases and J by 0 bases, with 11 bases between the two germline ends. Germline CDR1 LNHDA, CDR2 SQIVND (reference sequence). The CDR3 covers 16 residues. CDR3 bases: TGTGCCAGTAGTCCCCACCCGAGCTCCTATAATTCACCCCTCCACTTT. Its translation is CASSPHPSSYNSPLHF.

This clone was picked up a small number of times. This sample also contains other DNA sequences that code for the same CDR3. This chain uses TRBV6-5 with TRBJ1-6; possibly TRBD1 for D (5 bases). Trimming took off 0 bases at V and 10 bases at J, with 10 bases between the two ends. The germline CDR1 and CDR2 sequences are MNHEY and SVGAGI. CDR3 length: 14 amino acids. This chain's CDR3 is CASSYSGGNSPLHF. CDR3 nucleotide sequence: TGTGCCAGCAGTTACTCGGGGGGGAACTCACCCCTCCACTTT.

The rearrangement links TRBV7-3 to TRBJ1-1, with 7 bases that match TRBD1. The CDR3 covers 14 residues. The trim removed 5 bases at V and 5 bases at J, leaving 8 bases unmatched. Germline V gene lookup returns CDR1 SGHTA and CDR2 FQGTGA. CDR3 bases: TGTGCCAGCAGCCTACAGGGGTTTGGGACTGAAGCTTTCTTT. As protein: CASSLQGFGTEAFF.

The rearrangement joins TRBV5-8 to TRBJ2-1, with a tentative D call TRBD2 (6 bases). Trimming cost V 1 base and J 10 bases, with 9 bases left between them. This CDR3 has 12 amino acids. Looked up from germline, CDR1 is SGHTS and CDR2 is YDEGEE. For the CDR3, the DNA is TGTGCCAGCAGCTTGTGGGACTTCGAGCAGTTCTTC. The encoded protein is CASSLWDFEQFF. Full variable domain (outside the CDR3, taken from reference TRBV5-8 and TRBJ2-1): EAGVTQSPTHLIKTRGQQATLRCSPISGHTSVYWYQQALGLGLQFLLWYDEGEERNRGNFPPRFSGRQFPNYSSELNVNALELEDSALYLCASSLWDFEQFFGPGTRLTVL.

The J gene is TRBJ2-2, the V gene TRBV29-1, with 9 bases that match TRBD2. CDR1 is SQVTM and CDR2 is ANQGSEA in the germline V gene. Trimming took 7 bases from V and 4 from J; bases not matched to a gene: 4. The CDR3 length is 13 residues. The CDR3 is CSGSSGVTGELFF. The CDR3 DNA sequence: TGCAGCGGTTCTAGCGGGGTCACCGGGGAGCTGTTTTTT.

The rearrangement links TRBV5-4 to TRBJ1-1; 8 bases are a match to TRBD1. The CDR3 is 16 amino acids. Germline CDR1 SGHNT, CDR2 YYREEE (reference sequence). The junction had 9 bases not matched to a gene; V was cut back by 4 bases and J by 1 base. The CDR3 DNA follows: TGTGCCAGCAGCCTCCGAAGCAGGGGGCAGAACACTGAAGCTTTCTTT. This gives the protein CASSLRSRGQNTEAFF.

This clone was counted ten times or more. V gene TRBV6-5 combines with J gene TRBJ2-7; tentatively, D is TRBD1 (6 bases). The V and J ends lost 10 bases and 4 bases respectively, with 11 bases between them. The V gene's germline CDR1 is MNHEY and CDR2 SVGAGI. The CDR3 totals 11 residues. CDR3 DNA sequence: TGTGCCACCACAGGACAGTACGAGCAGTACTTC. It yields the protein CATTGQYEQYF.

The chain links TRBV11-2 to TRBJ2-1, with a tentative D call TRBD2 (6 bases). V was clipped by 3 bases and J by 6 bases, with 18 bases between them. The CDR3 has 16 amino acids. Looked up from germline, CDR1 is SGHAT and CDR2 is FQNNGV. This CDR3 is CASSFGLAVPANEQFF. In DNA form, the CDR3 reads TGTGCCAGCAGCTTTGGATTAGCGGTGCCCGCCAATGAGCAGTTCTTC.

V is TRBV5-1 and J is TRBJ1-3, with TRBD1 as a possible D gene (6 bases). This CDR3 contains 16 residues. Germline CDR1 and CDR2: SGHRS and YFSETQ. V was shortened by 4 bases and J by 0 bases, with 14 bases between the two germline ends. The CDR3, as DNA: TGCGCCAGCAGCCTGGGAGACAGGAGCTCTGGAAACACCATATATTTT. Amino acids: CASSLGDRSSGNTIYF.